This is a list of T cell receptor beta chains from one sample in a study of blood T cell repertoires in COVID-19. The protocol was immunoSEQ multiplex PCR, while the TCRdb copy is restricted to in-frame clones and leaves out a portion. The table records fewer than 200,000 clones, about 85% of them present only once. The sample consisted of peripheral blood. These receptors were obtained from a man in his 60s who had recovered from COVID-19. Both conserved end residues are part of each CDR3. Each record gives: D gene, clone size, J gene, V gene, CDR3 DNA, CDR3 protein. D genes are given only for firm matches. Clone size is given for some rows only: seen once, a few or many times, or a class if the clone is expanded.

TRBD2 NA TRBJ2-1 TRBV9 TGTGCCAGCAGCGTGGCGGCCGCGGGGGGGTGGTATGAGCAGTTCTTC CASSVAAAGGWYEQFF
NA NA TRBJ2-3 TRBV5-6 TGTGCCAGCAGCTCTGTCACAGATACGCAGTATTTT CASSSVTDTQYF
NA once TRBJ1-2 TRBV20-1 TGCAGTGCTGGCGGGCCTGGCTACACCTTC CSAGGPGYTF
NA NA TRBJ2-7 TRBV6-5 TGTGCCAGCAGCTCCGCTGGACCTTCGGGGGAGCAGTACTTC CASSSAGPSGEQYF
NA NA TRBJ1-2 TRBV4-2 TGTGCCAGCAGCCTGGACGGAGGGCCCGGGTATGGCTACACCTTC CASSLDGGPGYGYTF
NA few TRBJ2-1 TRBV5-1 TGCGCCAGCAGCTTAGACCAGGGAAGTGAGTTCTTC CASSLDQGSEFF
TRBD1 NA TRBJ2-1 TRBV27 TGTGCCAGCAGTTCGGGACAGGGTATGAATGAGCAGTTCTTC CASSSGQGMNEQFF
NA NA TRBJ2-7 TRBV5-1 TGCGCCAGCAGCTCAGCAGACATCTCTTACGAGCAGTACTTC CASSSADISYEQYF
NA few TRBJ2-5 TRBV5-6 TGTGCCAGCAGCTTGGGGGGGCGAGAGACCCAGTACTTC CASSLGGRETQYF
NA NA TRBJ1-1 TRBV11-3 TGTGCCAGCAGCTTATGGGGGCACACTGAAGCTTTCTTT CASSLWGHTEAFF
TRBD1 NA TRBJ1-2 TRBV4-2 TGTGCCAGCAGCCAAGAACTGGGGGACAGGGTTTCCTATGGCTACACCTTC CASSQELGDRVSYGYTF
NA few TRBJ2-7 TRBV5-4 TGTGCCAGCAGCTTGGTAGACTCCTACGAGCAGTACTTC CASSLVDSYEQYF
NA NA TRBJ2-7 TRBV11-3 TGTGCCAGCAGCCTTCCGGAGAGGCGGTACGAGCAGTACTTC CASSLPERRYEQYF
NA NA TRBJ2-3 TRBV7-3 TGTGCCAGCAGCCGCCAGGGATCTAGCACAGATACGCAGTATTTT CASSRQGSSTDTQYF
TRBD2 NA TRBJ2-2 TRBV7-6 TGTGCCAGCAGCCTAAGGCTAGCGGGGGACACGAACACCGGGGAGCTGTTTTTT CASSLRLAGDTNTGELFF
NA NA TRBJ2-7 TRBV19 TGTGCCAGTACAACAGGAACCTACGAGCAGTACTTC CASTTGTYEQYF
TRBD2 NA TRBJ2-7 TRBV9 TGTGCCAGCAGCGCAGGACTAGCGGGGCACGACGAGCAGTACTTC CASSAGLAGHDEQYF
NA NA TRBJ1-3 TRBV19 TGTGCCAGTAGTATCGATGGCAGCTCTGGAAACACCATATATTTT CASSIDGSSGNTIYF
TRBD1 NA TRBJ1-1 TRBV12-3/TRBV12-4 TGTGCCAGCAGCCCGACAGGGAATACTGAAGCTTTCTTT CASSPTGNTEAFF
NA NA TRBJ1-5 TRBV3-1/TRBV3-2 TGTGCCAGCAGCCAACAACAGACCCATCAGCCCCAGCATTTT CASSQQQTHQPQHF
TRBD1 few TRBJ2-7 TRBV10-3 TGTGCCATCAGGGCCGGGACAGATTCCTACGAGCAGTACTTC CAIRAGTDSYEQYF
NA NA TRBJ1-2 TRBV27 TGTGCCAGCAGTGGGGCTCGAGGCTACACCTTC CASSGARGYTF
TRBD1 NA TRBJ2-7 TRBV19 TGTGCCAGTAGCCCTAGATCGACAGGGCTCGAGCAGTACTTC CASSPRSTGLEQYF
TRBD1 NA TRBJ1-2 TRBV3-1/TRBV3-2 TGTGCCAGCAGCCCGTCAGACAGGGATCACTATGGCTACACCTTC CASSPSDRDHYGYTF
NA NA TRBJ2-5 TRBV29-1 TGCAGCGTGCGGGACGGGGTAGAGACCCAGTACTTC CSVRDGVETQYF
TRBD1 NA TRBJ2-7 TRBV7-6 TGTGCCAGCAGCTTCGCAGGGGGTTACGAGCAGTACTTC CASSFAGGYEQYF
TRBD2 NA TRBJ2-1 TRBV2 TGTGCCAGCAGCACTAGCGGGGGTCCTAATGAGCAGTTCTTC CASSTSGGPNEQFF
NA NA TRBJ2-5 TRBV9 TGTGCCAGCAGCGTTACAGGGAGCAAGGGAGAGACCCAGTACTTC CASSVTGSKGETQYF
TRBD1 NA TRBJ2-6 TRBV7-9 TGTGCCAGCAGGGCAACAGGGGCTGGGGCCAACGTCCTGACTTTC CASRATGAGANVLTF
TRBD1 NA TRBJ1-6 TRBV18 TGTGCCAGCTCACCTCAATCCGGGACAGGGTATAATTCACCCCTCCACTTT CASSPQSGTGYNSPLHF
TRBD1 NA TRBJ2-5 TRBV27 TGTGCCAGCAGCGGACAGGGGGCTGGAGGAGAGACCCAGTACTTC CASSGQGAGGETQYF
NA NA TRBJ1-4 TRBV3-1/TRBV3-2 TGTGCCAGCAGCCGACCGCAGGGTGAAAAACTGTTTTTT CASSRPQGEKLFF
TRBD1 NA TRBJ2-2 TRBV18 TGTGCCAGCTCACCACCCCGACAGGGTTCCGGGGAGCTGTTTTTT CASSPPRQGSGELFF
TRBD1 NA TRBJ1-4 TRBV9 TGTGCCAGCAGCGTAGGACAGGGGGCGAACGAAAAACTGTTTTTT CASSVGQGANEKLFF
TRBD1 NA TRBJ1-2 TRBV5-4 TGTGCCAGCAGCGAGGGGACAGGGAGTGACTATGGCTACACCTTC CASSEGTGSDYGYTF
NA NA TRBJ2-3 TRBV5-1 TGCGCCAGCAGCTGGGGACTTGTCGAAGATACGCAGTATTTT CASSWGLVEDTQYF
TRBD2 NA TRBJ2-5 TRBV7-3 TGTGCCAGCAGCTTAACCGGACTAGCGGGGCAAGAGACCCAGTACTTC CASSLTGLAGQETQYF
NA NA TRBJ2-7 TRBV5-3 TGTGCCAGAAGCTTGCACCGACAGCCCTCCTACGAGCAGTACTTC CARSLHRQPSYEQYF
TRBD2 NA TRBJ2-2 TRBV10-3 TGTGCCATCCGAGCGGGGGAGAACACCGGGGAGCTGTTTTTT CAIRAGENTGELFF
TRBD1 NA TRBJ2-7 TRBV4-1 TGCGCCAGCAGCCAAGCGGCGGGACAGGGGGTTATCTACGAGCAGTACTTC CASSQAAGQGVIYEQYF
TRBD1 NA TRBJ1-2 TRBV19 TGTGCCAGTAGTACCTTGGGACAGGGGAACCTTATCTATGGCTACACCTTC CASSTLGQGNLIYGYTF
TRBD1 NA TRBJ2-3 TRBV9 TGTGCCAGCAGCGCGTGGGACAGGTCCACAGATACGCAGTATTTT CASSAWDRSTDTQYF
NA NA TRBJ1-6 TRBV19 TGTGCCAGTAGTATACGGGCAGGGGATAATTCACCCCTCCACTTT CASSIRAGDNSPLHF
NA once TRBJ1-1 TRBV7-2 TGTGCCAGCAGCCGCGGGGCCGAGAGGGGCACTGAAGCTTTCTTT CASSRGAERGTEAFF
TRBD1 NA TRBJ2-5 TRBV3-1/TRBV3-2 TGTGCCAGCAGCCAGGGAACACAGGGGGGCCAAGAGACCCAGTACTTC CASSQGTQGGQETQYF
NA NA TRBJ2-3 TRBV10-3 TGTGCCAGCTCCGGACTGGTCAGGACAGATACGCAGTATTTT CASSGLVRTDTQYF
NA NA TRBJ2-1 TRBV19 TGTGCCAGTAGTATGACCTCTTTCCTAACAGATGAGCAGTTCTTC CASSMTSFLTDEQFF
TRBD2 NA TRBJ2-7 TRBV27 TGTGCCAGCAGTCTACGACTAGCTTGGGAGCAGTACTTC CASSLRLAWEQYF
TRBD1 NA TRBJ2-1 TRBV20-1 TGCAGTGCCAGACAGGGCTATGAGCAGTTCTTC CSARQGYEQFF